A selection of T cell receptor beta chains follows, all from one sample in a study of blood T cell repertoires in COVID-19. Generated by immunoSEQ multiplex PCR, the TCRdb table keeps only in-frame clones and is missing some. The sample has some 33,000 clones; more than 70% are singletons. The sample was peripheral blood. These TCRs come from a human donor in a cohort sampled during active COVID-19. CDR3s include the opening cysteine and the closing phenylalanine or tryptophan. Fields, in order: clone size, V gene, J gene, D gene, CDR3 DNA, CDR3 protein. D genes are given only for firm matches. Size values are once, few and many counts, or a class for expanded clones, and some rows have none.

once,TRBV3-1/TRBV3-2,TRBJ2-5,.,TGTGCCAGCAGCCAAGGGGGAGAGGAGACCCAGTACTTC,CASSQGGEETQYF
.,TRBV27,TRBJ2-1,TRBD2,TGTGCCAGCAGTTTAGACGGGGGGGCCTGGAATGAGCAGTTCTTC,CASSLDGGAWNEQFF
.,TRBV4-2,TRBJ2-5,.,TGTGCCAGCAGCCAACCGGGGAGAGAGACCCAGTACTTC,CASSQPGRETQYF
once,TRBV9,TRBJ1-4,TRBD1,TGTGCCAGCAGCGTATCCGGGACAGGGAATGAAAAACTGTTTTTT,CASSVSGTGNEKLFF
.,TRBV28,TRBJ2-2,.,TGTGCCAGCAGTGTCTCCCAGGGTCTCACCGGGGAGCTGTTTTTT,CASSVSQGLTGELFF
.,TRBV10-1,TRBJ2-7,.,TGCGCCAGCAGTGAGTCATCTGGGAGCCACGAGCAGTACTTC,CASSESSGSHEQYF
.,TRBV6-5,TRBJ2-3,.,TGTGCCAGCAGGGAGCAGTTCGGCACAGATACGCAGTATTTT,CASREQFGTDTQYF
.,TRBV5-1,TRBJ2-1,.,TGCGCCAGCAGCTTCTTCCTGGGCGATGAGCAGTTCTTC,CASSFFLGDEQFF
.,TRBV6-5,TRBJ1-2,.,TGTGCCAGCAGTCCTCGGACAGCGAACAAGTATGGCTACACCTTC,CASSPRTANKYGYTF
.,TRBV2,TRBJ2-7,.,TGTGCCAGCACCCCACTAGCCTCCGCTTACGAGCAGTACTTC,CASTPLASAYEQYF
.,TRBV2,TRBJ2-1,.,TGTGCCAGCAGTGACAGGGCGGGGTTCTCCTACAATGAGCAGTTCTTC,CASSDRAGFSYNEQFF
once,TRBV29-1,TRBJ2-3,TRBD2,TGCAGCGCCCACGTGCCCGGGGGGGGTGCAGATACGCAGTATTTT,CSAHVPGGGADTQYF
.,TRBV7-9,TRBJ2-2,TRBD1,TGTGCCAGCAGTCGACAGGGTGTCTCTGCCGGGGAGCTGTTTTTT,CASSRQGVSAGELFF
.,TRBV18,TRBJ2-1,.,TGTGCCAGCTCGTCTCAGCGGGGGACAGACAATGAGCAGTTCTTC,CASSSQRGTDNEQFF
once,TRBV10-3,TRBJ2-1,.,TGTGCCATCAGACAGGACCTTAACAATGAGCAGTTCTTC,CAIRQDLNNEQFF
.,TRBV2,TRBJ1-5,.,TGTGCCAGCAGTGAAGGGGGGCGAGGCAATCAGCCCCAGCATTTT,CASSEGGRGNQPQHF
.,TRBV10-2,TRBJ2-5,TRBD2,TGCGCCAGCAGTGATCCGACTAGCGGGGGTCAAGAGACCCAGTACTTC,CASSDPTSGGQETQYF
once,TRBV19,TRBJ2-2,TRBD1,TGTGCCAGTAGTATGGGGCAGGGGGCCGGAACCGGGGAGCTGTTTTTT,CASSMGQGAGTGELFF
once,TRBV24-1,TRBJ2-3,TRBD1,TGTGCCACCAGTGATGGGGACAGAGATACGCAGTATTTT,CATSDGDRDTQYF